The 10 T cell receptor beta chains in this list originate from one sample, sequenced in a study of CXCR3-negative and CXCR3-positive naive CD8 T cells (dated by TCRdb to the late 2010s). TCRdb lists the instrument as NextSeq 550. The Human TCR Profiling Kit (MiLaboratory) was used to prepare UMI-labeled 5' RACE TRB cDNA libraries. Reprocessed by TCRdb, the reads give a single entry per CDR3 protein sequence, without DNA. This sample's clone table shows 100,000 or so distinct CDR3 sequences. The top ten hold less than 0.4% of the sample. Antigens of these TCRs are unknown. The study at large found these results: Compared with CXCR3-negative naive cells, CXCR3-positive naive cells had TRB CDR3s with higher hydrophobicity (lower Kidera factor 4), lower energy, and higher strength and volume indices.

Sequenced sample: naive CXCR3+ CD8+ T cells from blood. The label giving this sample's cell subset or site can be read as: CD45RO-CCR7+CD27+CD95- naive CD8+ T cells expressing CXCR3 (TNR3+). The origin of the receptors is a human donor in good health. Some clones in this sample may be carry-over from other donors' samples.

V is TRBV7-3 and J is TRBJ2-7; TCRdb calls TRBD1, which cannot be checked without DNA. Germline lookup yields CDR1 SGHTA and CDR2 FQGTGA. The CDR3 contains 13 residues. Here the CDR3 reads CASSETAGAEKGF.

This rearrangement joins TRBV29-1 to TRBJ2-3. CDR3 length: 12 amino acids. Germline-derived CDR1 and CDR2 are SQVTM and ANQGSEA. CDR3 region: CSVADFTDTQYF.

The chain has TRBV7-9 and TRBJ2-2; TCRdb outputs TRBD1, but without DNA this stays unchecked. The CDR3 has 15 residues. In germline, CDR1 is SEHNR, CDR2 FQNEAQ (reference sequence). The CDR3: CASSSGSSITGELFF.

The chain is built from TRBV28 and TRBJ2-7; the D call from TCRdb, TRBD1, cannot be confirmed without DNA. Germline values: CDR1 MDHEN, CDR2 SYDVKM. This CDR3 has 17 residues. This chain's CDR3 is CASNPSRRQGVSYEQYF.

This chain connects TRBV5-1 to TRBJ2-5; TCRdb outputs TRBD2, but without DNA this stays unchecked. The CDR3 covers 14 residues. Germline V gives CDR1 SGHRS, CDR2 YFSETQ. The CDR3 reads CASSLTSGGAGGSF.

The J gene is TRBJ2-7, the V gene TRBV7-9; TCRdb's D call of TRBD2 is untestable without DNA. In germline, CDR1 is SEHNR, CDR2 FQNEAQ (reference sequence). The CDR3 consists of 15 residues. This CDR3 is CASSLPGLGSYEQYF.

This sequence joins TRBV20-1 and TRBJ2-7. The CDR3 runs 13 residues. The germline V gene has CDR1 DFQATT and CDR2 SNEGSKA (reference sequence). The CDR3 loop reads CSARQLGSYEQYF.

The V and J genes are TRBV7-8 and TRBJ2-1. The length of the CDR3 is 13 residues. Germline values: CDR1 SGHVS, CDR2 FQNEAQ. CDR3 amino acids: CASSLTLAGEQFF.

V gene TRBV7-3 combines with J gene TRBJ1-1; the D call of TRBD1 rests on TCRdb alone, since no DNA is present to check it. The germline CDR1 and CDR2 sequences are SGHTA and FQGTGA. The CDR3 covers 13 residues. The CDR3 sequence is CASSPGTGDEAFF.

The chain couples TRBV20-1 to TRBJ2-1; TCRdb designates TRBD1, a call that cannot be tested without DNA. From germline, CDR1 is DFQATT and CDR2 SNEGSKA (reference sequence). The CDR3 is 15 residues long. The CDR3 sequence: CSARGYRGAYNEQFF.